The present T cell receptor (beta chain) was sequenced within a study of cytomegalovirus exposure and HLA in healthy donors (dated by TCRdb to about 2017). At the level of the whole study: An earlier analysis of approximately 600 of the donors reported approximately 300 Gb of sequence data and around 110 million unique TCR beta sequences from 150 million to 200 million T cells. Roughly 300 gigabases of sequencing data and approximately 84 million unique TCR sequences were included in an early release covering several hundred HLA-typed donors. The genetic ancestry cluster associated with self-reported Caucasian donors included 81% of the approximately 430 genotyped donors. The study aimed to test whether signatures of past pathogen exposure could be identified by cataloging public T cell receptors. The study used immunosequencing to profile the T cell repertoires of several hundred subjects and linked those repertoires to cytomegalovirus serostatus. Besides the first cohort of 666 subjects, a separate validation cohort made up of roughly 120 different subjects was used. To predict cytomegalovirus infection status, the study brought together high-throughput TCR immunosequencing, statistical association of individual TCRs with disease status, and machine learning. A later analysis re-examined previously published TCR beta repertoires from just over 650 donors and added high-resolution HLA genotyping to investigate patterns of TCR occurrence. The later analysis used no new phenotypic data to find candidate immune exposures, relying instead on TCR beta sequences and their occurrence across donors. In an earlier analysis of more than 550 of the donors, high-throughput TCR beta sequencing was used to judge whether each TCR beta V gene segment behaved as functional or pseudogenic. Alongside the repertoire data, information on donor age, sex, ethnicity and CMV serostatus was compiled. A later genetic analysis took genome-wide SNP genotypes for about three fifths of the 666 donors and used that subset as a discovery cohort. All discovery cohort repertoires had been generated on a single sequencing platform. Class I and class II HLA loci were covered by the typing at four-digit resolution. The number of typed donors differed by locus: about 620-640 for A, B, C, DRB1 and DQB1; 522 for DQA1; fewer than 610 for DPA1; and about 450 for DPB1. Because of strong linkage in the cohort, five DR-DQ haplotypes were treated as single units for association and clustering. Among roughly 400 genotyped donors of the cohort, an average of roughly 230,000 unique TCR beta nucleotide sequences was sequenced per donor, of which about 19% were non-productive.

The method was the immunoSEQ multiplex PCR assay. The multiplex PCR relied on a mix of 60 forward primers for TCR Vbeta segments and 13 reverse primers for TCR Jbeta segments. The CDR3 region of rearranged TCR beta genes was amplified from genomic DNA with a multiplex PCR assay. The amplified TCR beta libraries were sequenced on the Illumina HiSeq System as 87-base-pair reads. Turning to the authors' computational methods: In a later analysis, some 80 million unique TCR beta chains were counted across the 666 repertoires, and around 10 million of these chains were shared by at least two donors. Raw reads were error-corrected and collapsed into unique sequences by a nearest-neighbor algorithm in which closely related sequences were merged to remove PCR and sequencing errors. To assign V, D and J gene segments, CDR3 sequences were aligned to IMGT reference sequences. For a sequence to be retained, a match of at least six nucleotides was required to both a V gene segment and a J gene segment. A rearrangement was called productive if the CDR3 had no stop codons and remained in frame with V and J, and every other rearrangement was called non-productive. Following IMGT convention, CDR3 was defined as the stretch from the second conserved V-encoded cysteine up to the conserved J-encoded phenylalanine. The earlier analysis of a few hundred of the donors excluded any sequence lacking an unambiguous match to a single V gene segment. An earlier analysis of a few hundred of the donors called V segments functional above 56.7% productive rearrangements and segregating when the between-donor standard deviation exceeded 5%. To diagnose cytomegalovirus status from the catalog of TCR beta chain sequences, a statistical classification framework was built. In a later analysis, V and J genes were assigned by comparing TCR nucleotide sequences against IMGT/GENE-DB human TR gene sequences. In a later analysis, CDR3 sequences and most-parsimonious VDJ recombination scenarios were assigned using the TCRdist pipeline. In a later analysis, each TCR beta chain was defined by its CDR3 amino acid sequence together with its V-gene family, and reads without a unique V-gene family were excluded. A later analysis removed 450 to 600 highly shared, low-generation-probability nucleotide sequences to deal with suspected cross-contamination and a sequencing artifact. A later analysis calculated a clonal expansion index for each public chain from normalized within-repertoire ranks of inferred template counts. In a later analysis, generation probabilities were computed with a VDJ recombination model fitted to out-of-frame rearrangements, and the resulting probabilities were checked against IGoR. In a later analysis, hypergeometric tests were used to score TCR-TCR, TCR-HLA and TCR-CMV co-occurrence, with a repertoire-size bias correction applied to TCR pairs. To estimate false discovery rates, a later analysis permuted the HLA or CMV assignments 20 times. In a later analysis, co-occurring TCRs were grouped with DBSCAN, and TCRdist sequence similarity was added when clustering was performed within HLA-allele-positive subsets. Repertoires with fewer than 30,000 or more than 120,000 public chains, plus five repertoires with anomalous nucleotide sharing, were excluded from co-occurrence clustering. TCRdb carries this immuneACCESS record with in-frame sequences only. Its versions omit some clonotypes, under half of them owing to an unresolved V gene in the studies checked, with the rest unexplained. The V and J calls and clone size were taken over from that table, and D and trimming were inferred from the DNA. This sample's table has entries for approximately 200,000 clones. Of the sample, 0.74% falls within the top ten clones.

In total, about 650 healthy bone marrow donors made up the cohort. At the time of sampling, all cohort members were nominally healthy, though unrecorded immune exposures were likely present. The donor was CMV seronegative and was included in the group of about 350 seronegative cohort members. Every donor gave a peripheral blood sample, and the peripheral blood mononuclear cells from that sample were used for TCR beta sequencing. The Qiagen DNeasy Blood Extraction Kit was used to extract genomic DNA from the blood cell samples. With respect to this clone: This receptor's antigen is unknown.

On the study overall, not on this receptor specifically: V-gene and J-gene trimming of TCR beta chains was associated with a missense DCLRE1C variant in a later genetic analysis, and the association was replicated in an independent cohort. Compared with the approximately 670-donor mean, donors in an Asian-associated ancestry cluster had fewer N-insertions in productive TCRs, according to a later genetic analysis. A cluster of highly shared sequence variants was judged likely to be a technical artifact of the sequencing pipeline. The cohort was sequenced for TCR beta chains only, and without alpha or paired-chain data the features that could be detected were limited. A further reported finding was that TCR beta sequences accurately predicted the HLA-A and HLA-B alleles for most subjects in the first cohort. The authors suggested that the approach could potentially be generalized to other disease states and immunological phenotypes. CMV serostatus was the only immune exposure information available for the cohort. Several of the top co-occurrence clusters appeared to be linked to parvovirus B19, influenza, CMV and Epstein-Barr virus, according to a later analysis. Because counts were too low, under 20 rarely observed V segments, including chromosome 9 orphons, were left out of the earlier analysis of roughly 600 of the donors. Some IMGT-functional V segments, including TRBV6-2 and TRBV6-3, could not be told apart with the 87-base-pair reads, so those segments were excluded. Presence/absence analyses assumed roughly uniform sequencing depth across donors, an assumption that may not hold. A later analysis found that most CMV-associated TCR beta chains appeared HLA-restricted, with HLA associations seemingly driven largely by CMV exposure. While some public TCRs were present in many individuals, most TCR sequences turned up only very rarely across donors. Assigning TCR associations to individual alleles was difficult when HLA alleles, especially DR and DQ, strongly co-occurred. In an earlier analysis of approximately 590 of the donors, most TCR beta V segments appeared in productive rearrangements about 90% or about 30% of the time, broadly matching IMGT annotations. Correlated functional status among segregating V segments might be attributable to linkage disequilibrium, but an unknown experimental factor could not be ruled out. In a later analysis, some 17,000 TCR beta sequences were associated with specific HLA alleles at a false discovery rate of 0.05. In both the original and validation cohorts, the classifier was reported to diagnose cytomegalovirus status with high specificity and sensitivity. In a later analysis, the rate of TCR association differed among HLA loci, with DRB1 alleles having the most associated TCRs and HLA-C alleles having the fewest. A total of about 150 TCR beta chains were listed by the study as associated with cytomegalovirus. Because HLA typing was missing for some donors at each locus, association tests included only the typed subset. Compared with equally common non-associated chains, HLA-associated TCR beta chains in a later analysis were more clonally expanded and had lower generation probabilities. In vitro tests confirmed that a few of the cytomegalovirus-associated TCR beta chains recognize cytomegalovirus antigens.

V gives up 3 bases and J gives up 0 bases, and the segment between their germline ends measures 10 bases. Sequences SGDLS (CDR1) and YYNGEE (CDR2) are obtained from the germline V gene. There are 15 amino acids in the CDR3, from cysteine to phenylalanine inclusive. The DNA shown is the 45-base CDR3, in frame from base 1. Here the chain combines TRBV9 and TRBJ2-1; the D gene is perhaps TRBD2, on 6 matching bases. The receptor comes from a boy aged 10-17 years in good health and CMV-seronegative. Sequences were obtained from PBMCs. The CDR3 in this case is CASSASTSSYNEQFF. The nucleotide sequence reads as follows: TGTGCCAGCAGCGCCTCGACTAGCTCCTACAATGAGCAGTTCTTC.